These 24 T cell receptor beta chains came from one sample sequenced in a study of control samples from healthy donors and cancer patients. The repertoire was sequenced with immunoSEQ multiplex PCR; TCRdb's copy has only in-frame clones and lacks some. The table lists approximately 100,000 clones, 90% of them singletons, with over 3% in the top ten. Sequenced: blood. These receptors came from a woman aged 18-29 years in good health.

This clone has just one count. The CDR3 DNA reads as TGTGCCAGCAGCCCCCAGGCGGACAGGGCTGGCTACACCTTC. Translating gives CASSPQADRAGYTF. The chain combines TRBV7-3 with TRBJ1-2; 8 bases line up with TRBD1. CDR1 and CDR2 from the germline V gene are SGHTA and FQGTGA. J gave up 7 bases and V 5 bases, and 9 bases lay outside the gene matches. There are 14 residues in the CDR3.

The chain couples TRBV2 to TRBJ1-3; D is uncertain. The V end lost 5 bases, the J end lost 1 base, and 12 bases lay between the germline ends. Germline values: CDR1 SNHLY, CDR2 FYNNEI. This CDR3 contains 15 residues. This CDR3 reads CASSLSAPSGNTIYF. CDR3 nucleotide sequence: TGTGCCAGCAGTCTGTCCGCTCCTTCTGGAAACACCATATATTTT. Looking up the rest from reference TRBV2 and TRBJ1-3 gives the full variable domain: EPEVTQTPSHQVTQMGQEVILRCVPISNHLYFYWYRQILGQKVEFLVSFYNNEISEKSEIFDDQFSVERPDGSNFTLKIRSTKLEDSAMYFCASSLSAPSGNTIYFGEGSWLTVV.

This chain links TRBV29-1 with TRBJ1-1, with D perhaps TRBD1 (6 bases). This CDR3 has 13 residues. The germline V gene has CDR1 SQVTM and CDR2 ANQGSEA. The V end lost 6 bases, the J end lost 5 bases, and 16 bases lay between the germline ends. This chain's CDR3 is CSVVGGGNTEAFF. CDR3 nucleotide sequence: TGCAGCGTGGTAGGGGGAGGGAATACTGAAGCTTTCTTT.

The CDR3 DNA reads as TGTGCCAGCAGCCAAGGGAAGAGGGGTAGCGGGGGGTCCGATTCCTCCTACGAGCAGTACTTC. It is translated as CASSQGKRGSGGSDSSYEQYF. V gene TRBV4-2 combines with J gene TRBJ2-7; 10 bases fit TRBD2. The V gene end was trimmed by 1 base and the J gene end by 0 bases; junction bases not matched to a gene: 18. The germline V gene has CDR1 LGHNA and CDR2 YNFKEQ. This CDR3 spans 21 amino acids.

This chain connects TRBV7-9 to TRBJ2-3; the D call may be TRBD1 or TRBD2 (6 bases each). The CDR3 covers 15 residues. Trimming took 2 bases from V and 9 from J, leaving 18 bases between them. Germline assignment: CDR1 SEHNR and CDR2 FQNEAQ (reference sequence). This chain's CDR3 is CASSLSVGGRETQYF. The CDR3 nucleotides read TGTGCCAGCAGCTTATCAGTTGGGGGCCGGGAGACGCAGTATTTT.

As DNA, the CDR3 is TGTGCCAGCAGCTTAGATGGGGGGAACACTGAAGCTTTCTTT. It translates to CASSLDGGNTEAFF. The chain joins TRBV11-2 to TRBJ1-1; D perhaps matches TRBD1 (5 bases). Trimming cost V 0 bases and J 1 base, with 6 bases left between them. The V gene's germline CDR1 is SGHAT and CDR2 FQNNGV. The CDR3 contains 14 residues.

This rearrangement joins TRBV27 to TRBJ2-1; D remains ambiguous. CDR1 and CDR2 from the germline V gene are MNHEY and SMNVEV (reference sequence). V shed 6 bases and J shed 7 bases, with 10 bases lying between them. The CDR3 covers 12 residues. Here the CDR3 reads CASRAPANEQFF. In DNA form, the CDR3 reads TGTGCCAGCAGGGCGCCAGCTAATGAGCAGTTCTTC.

The chain is built from TRBV12-5 and TRBJ1-6; D may be TRBD1 (5 bases). Trimming cost V 6 bases and J 8 bases, with 11 bases left between them. Germline V gives CDR1 LGHNT, CDR2 FRNRAP. The CDR3 runs 13 residues. In nucleotides, the CDR3 is TGTGCTAGTGGCCCGGGGGGAGATTCACCCCTCCACTTT. It encodes CASGPGGDSPLHF. The full variable domain, with the rest looked up from reference TRBV12-5 and TRBJ1-6, is DARVTQTPRHKVTEMGQEVTMRCQPILGHNTVFWYRQTMMQGLELLAYFRNRAPLDDSGMPKDRFSAEMPDATLATLKIQPSEPRDSAVYFCASGPGGDSPLHFGNGTRLTVT.

The chain joins TRBV19 to TRBJ1-1, with 7 bases matching TRBD1. Germline CDR1 reads LNHDA; CDR2 reads SQIVND (reference sequence). CDR3 length: 14 residues. V lost 4 bases to trimming and J lost 6 bases; unmatched junction nucleotides: 8. CDR3 region: CASSKKTGWAEAFF. CDR3 nucleotides: TGTGCCAGTAGTAAAAAGACAGGGTGGGCTGAAGCTTTCTTT.

The chain is built from TRBV27 and TRBJ1-1; possibly TRBD1 for D (5 bases). Trimming cost V 7 bases and J 2 bases, with 14 bases left between them. CDR1 and CDR2 from the germline V gene are MNHEY and SMNVEV (reference sequence). There are 14 residues in the CDR3. CDR3 coding DNA: TGTGCCAGCACCGCGGGCGGGGGTAACACTGAAGCTTTCTTT. The encoded protein is CASTAGGGNTEAFF.

J is TRBJ2-2 and V is TRBV5-1, with D possibly being TRBD2 (5 bases). The CDR3 has 14 residues. Germline V CDR1 and CDR2: SGHRS, YFSETQ. Trimming removed 9 bases at V and 1 base at J, with 13 bases between. In nucleotides, the CDR3 is TGCGCCACCGCGGGCGGGTTGAACACCGGGGAGCTGTTTTTT. Residues: CATAGGLNTGELFF.

This chain links TRBV10-3 with TRBJ1-1, with D hard to call. The CDR3 has 16 amino acids. CDR1 and CDR2 (germline): ENHRY, SYGVKD. V lost 4 bases, J lost 5 bases, and 20 bases lay in between. The CDR3 protein is CAISVNREGRRTEAFF. In DNA, the CDR3 is TGTGCCATCAGTGTGAATCGCGAAGGGCGGCGAACTGAAGCTTTCTTT.

V is TRBV9 and J is TRBJ2-3, with 8 bases fitting TRBD2. The CDR3 is made up of 16 amino acids. Germline V gene sequence: CDR1 SGDLS, CDR2 YYNGEE. Germline trimming cut 3 bases from V and 2 bases from J; bases unmatched to any gene: 8. This chain's CDR3 is CASSERPGGATDTQYF. In DNA, the CDR3 is TGTGCCAGCAGCGAAAGGCCGGGGGGGGCCACAGATACGCAGTATTTT.

The J gene is TRBJ1-2, the V gene TRBV4-1; D gene unclear. The CDR3 has 19 amino acids. The V and J ends lost 0 bases and 0 bases respectively, with 20 bases between them. Germline V lookup: CDR1 MGHRA, CDR2 YSYEKL. DNA for the CDR3: TGCGCCAGCAGCCAAGATTCGTCAAGACATCAGCGATCTAACTATGGCTACACCTTC. This codes for CASSQDSSRHQRSNYGYTF.

This clone came up a few times. The chain employs TRBV7-3 and TRBJ1-2; D is undetermined. Germline lookup yields CDR1 SGHTA and CDR2 FQGTGA. V was shortened by 7 bases and J by 2 bases, with 11 bases between the two germline ends. The CDR3 length is 13 residues. In DNA form, the CDR3 reads TGTGCCAGCATCCGGAGACGGAACTATGGCTACACCTTC. This translates into CASIRRRNYGYTF.

This chain's CDR3 is CASSIDKGLKDEQYF. CDR3 nucleotide sequence: TGTGCCAGTAGTATAGATAAAGGGCTCAAGGACGAGCAGTACTTC. The J gene is TRBJ2-7, the V gene TRBV19; D remains unclear. Trimming shortened V by 0 bases and J by 5 bases, and 14 bases separated the two germline ends. Germline-derived CDR1 and CDR2 are LNHDA and SQIVND (reference sequence). CDR3 length equals 15 residues.

V gene TRBV6-6 combines with J gene TRBJ1-1; TRBD1 agrees at 8 bases. CDR3 length: 16 residues. V shed 5 bases, J shed 1 base, and the junction held 9 bases outside the gene matches. Germline V gene lookup returns CDR1 MNHNY and CDR2 SVGAGI (reference sequence). The chain's CDR3 is CASSTPGTGKNTEAFF. In DNA form, the CDR3 reads TGTGCCAGCAGTACGCCCGGGACAGGAAAGAACACTGAAGCTTTCTTT.

The rearrangement links TRBV2 to TRBJ2-3; TRBD2 aligns across 11 bases. Germline CDR1 is SNHLY and CDR2 is FYNNEI. The J segment lost 2 bases and the V segment lost 5 bases, leaving 6 bases of the junction unmatched. The CDR3 sequence is 16 residues long. CDR3 region: CASSLTSGTYTDTQYF. CDR3 in DNA: TGTGCCAGCAGTCTGACTAGCGGGACCTACACAGATACGCAGTATTTT.

As concerns this clone: Other DNA variants within this sample encode the same CDR3. This chain links TRBV5-1 with TRBJ2-7, with D unclear. CDR3 size: 12 residues. From germline, CDR1 is SGHRS and CDR2 YFSETQ. Trimming pared 5 bases from V and 0 bases from J, leaving 6 bases between. The CDR3 here is CASSPSSYEQYF. The CDR3 bases are TGCGCCAGCAGTCCGAGCTCCTACGAGCAGTACTTC.

This clone is a singleton in its sample. V gene TRBV7-8 combines with J gene TRBJ2-2; TRBD2 matches at 8 bases. The CDR3 totals 15 residues. The junction had 2 bases not matched to a gene; V was cut back by 5 bases and J by 0 bases. CDR1 and CDR2 (germline): SGHVS, FQNEAQ. The CDR3 here is CASSRGGTNTGELFF. DNA of the CDR3: TGTGCCAGCAGCCGCGGGGGGACGAACACCGGGGAGCTGTTTTTT.

The chain employs TRBV7-9 and TRBJ1-2, with TRBD1 matching 7 bases. V lost 5 bases to trimming and J lost 8 bases; unmatched junction nucleotides: 2. Per the germline V gene, CDR1 is SEHNR and CDR2 is FQNEAQ (reference sequence). The CDR3 contains 11 residues. The CDR3 DNA is TGTGCCAGCAGCCCGGACAGGGGCTACACCTTC. Amino acids: CASSPDRGYTF.

This chain links TRBV7-3 with TRBJ2-1, with a tentative D call TRBD2 (6 bases). Trimming pared 3 bases from V and 6 bases from J, leaving 15 bases between. Germline CDR1 is SGHTA and CDR2 is FQGTGA. The CDR3 consists of 15 residues. In DNA, the CDR3 is TGTGCCAGCAGCTTTCTAGGAGGGTCGGGCAATGAGCAGTTCTTC. Encoded protein: CASSFLGGSGNEQFF.

This clone has a single count. In the same sample, other DNA sequences code for this CDR3. This sequence joins TRBV11-1 and TRBJ2-1; TRBD2 aligns across 12 bases. Losses at the gene ends were 0 bases for V and 2 bases for J; bases not matched to a gene: 2. CDR3 length: 17 amino acids. From germline, CDR1 is SGHAT and CDR2 FQDESV (reference sequence). CDR3 loop: CASSLARTSGTYNEQFF. In nucleotides, the CDR3 is TGTGCCAGCAGCTTAGCGAGGACTAGCGGGACCTACAATGAGCAGTTCTTC.

The CDR3 nucleotides are TGTGCCAGCAGCCTAGCGGGGGCGCCGCCCTACGAGCAGTACTTC. Translating gives CASSLAGAPPYEQYF. This rearrangement joins TRBV13 to TRBJ2-7; TRBD2 agrees at 10 bases. The CDR3 runs to 15 residues. CDR1 is PRHDT and CDR2 is FYEKMQ in the germline V gene (reference sequence). With V trimmed by 5 bases and J by 2 bases, 6 bases remained unmatched.